These 10 T cell receptor beta chains came from one sample sequenced in a study of T cell responses to AZD1222 COVID-19 vaccine. TCRdb keeps only in-frame clones here, not all; method: immunoSEQ multiplex PCR. In the table there are more than 110,000 clones, roughly 89% of which are singletons. The sequencing used peripheral blood, collected on day 0 of AZD1222 vaccination. These receptors originate from an adult in good health.

The chain carries TRBV10-2 and TRBJ1-1, with 8 positions matching TRBD1. Germline CDR1 and CDR2: WSHSY and SAAADI. The CDR3 runs to 15 residues. The junction had 9 bases not matched to a gene; V was cut back by 9 bases and J by 0 bases. The CDR3 sequence is CASLLGTGLNTEAFF. CDR3 coding DNA: TGCGCCAGTCTGCTAGGGACAGGCCTGAACACTGAAGCTTTCTTT.

This chain connects TRBV19 to TRBJ1-6; no reliable D call. There are 15 residues in the CDR3. Germline V CDR1 and CDR2: LNHDA, SQIVND (reference sequence). V was cut by 3 bases and J by 1 base, with 7 bases left in between. CDR3: CASSIQVSYNSPLHF. The CDR3 coding sequence is TGTGCCAGTAGTATTCAGGTTTCCTATAATTCACCCCTCCACTTT.

The chain carries TRBV7-2 and TRBJ1-5; no clear D. The CDR3 covers 17 residues. Germline V lookup: CDR1 SGHTA, CDR2 FQGNSA. The V end was cut by 0 bases, the J end by 4 bases, with 16 bases between. For the CDR3, the DNA is TGTGCCAGCAGCTTAGCGTCCGGGCCACAGACTAATCAGCCCCAGCATTTT. It codes for CASSLASGPQTNQPQHF.

The chain has TRBV6-5 and TRBJ1-2; weak D call: TRBD1 (5 bases). The CDR3 runs 15 residues. Trimming stripped 2 bases from V and 2 bases from J, with 12 bases between. CDR1 and CDR2 (germline): MNHEY, SVGAGI. In DNA, the CDR3 is TGTGCCAGCAGTTACGCGACGACAGCGAACTATGGCTACACCTTC. Its protein product is CASSYATTANYGYTF.

V usage is TRBV6-2 or TRBV6-3 and J usage is TRBJ2-2; 8 bases map to TRBD1. The ends lost 2 bases at V and 5 bases at J; junction bases unmatched: 4. The CDR3 is 15 amino acids. Germline V gives CDR1 MNHEY, CDR2 SVGEGT. CDR3 in amino acids: CASSYDRGLTGELFF. For the CDR3, the DNA is TGTGCCAGCAGTTACGACAGGGGATTGACCGGGGAGCTGTTTTTT.

V gene TRBV5-8 combines with J gene TRBJ1-1; the D is unclear. This CDR3 contains 15 residues. Germline CDR1 SGHTS, CDR2 YDEGEE. V dropped 4 bases and J dropped 0 bases, with 13 bases sitting between them. CDR3 in amino acids: CASSRFFILNTEAFF. In DNA, the CDR3 is TGTGCCAGCAGCCGCTTTTTCATCTTGAACACTGAAGCTTTCTTT.

CDR3 in amino acids: CASSQGPPKRGLLRYSNQPQHF. The CDR3 DNA follows: TGTGCCAGCAGCCAAGGCCCCCCCAAGAGGGGATTGCTGCGGTATAGCAATCAGCCCCAGCATTTT. J is TRBJ1-5 and V is TRBV3-1 (or the pseudogene TRBV3-2); D possibly corresponds to TRBD1 (5 bases). The CDR3 loop spans 22 amino acids. Germline CDR1 LGHDT, CDR2 YNNKEL (reference sequence). Deletions cut 1 base from V and 0 bases from J, with 28 bases between.

This chain connects TRBV2 to TRBJ1-1; D uncertain. V lost 6 bases and J 1 base, leaving 3 bases between the germline ends. Per the germline V gene, CDR1 is SNHLY and CDR2 is FYNNEI. The CDR3 contains 11 residues. The CDR3, as DNA: TGTGCCAGCAGACAGAACACTGAAGCTTTCTTT. Its translation: CASRQNTEAFF.

As regards this clone: One end of the junction fails to match germline, which may point to a read error. This chain links TRBV5-4 with TRBJ2-5; perhaps D is TRBD1 or TRBD2 (5 bases each). The CDR3 sequence is 16 residues long. From germline, CDR1 is SGHNT and CDR2 YYREEE (reference sequence). The CDR3 region is CASSLAGATDQETQYF. In DNA, the CDR3 is TGTGCCAGCAGCTTGGCCGGGGCGACGGACCAGGAGACCCAGTACTTC.

This rearrangement joins TRBV19 to TRBJ2-1; 8 bases fit TRBD2. Unmatched junction bases numbered 6, after V lost 6 bases and J lost 2 bases. The CDR3 covers 15 residues. Looked up from germline, CDR1 is LNHDA and CDR2 is SQIVND (reference sequence). The CDR3 region has the DNA TGTGCCAGTAGCAAACCGGGACTAGCCTACAATGAGCAGTTCTTC. Its translation: CASSKPGLAYNEQFF.